The next 3 T cell receptor beta chains were all read from a single sample in a study of blood T cell repertoires in COVID-19 (dated by TCRdb to 2019 to 2021). Libraries were prepared through the immunoSEQ multiplex PCR assay. Here the immuneACCESS table is served through TCRdb, limited to in-frame sequences with V and J called. Missing clones are a known gap in these copies; in checked studies unresolved V genes cover under half, and the rest lacks a known reason. The sample profile shows roughly 28,000 clones; roughly 89% of them were found once. Just under 5% of the sample lies in the top ten. Sequenced material: peripheral blood. Receptors originate from an older man with active COVID-19.

A few counts support this clone. The chain employs TRBV5-6 and TRBJ1-2, with TRBD1 matching 7 bases. V trimming: 1 base; J trimming: 4 bases; junction bases outside the gene matches: 4. The CDR3 is made up of 14 amino acids. CDR1 and CDR2 (germline): SGHDT, YYEEEE. This CDR3 reads CASSLTTGVYGYTF. The CDR3 bases are TGTGCCAGCAGCTTGACTACAGGGGTCTATGGCTACACCTTC.

J is TRBJ2-6 and V is TRBV5-1, with a possible D match to TRBD2 (5 bases). This CDR3 spans 15 amino acids. From germline, CDR1 is SGHRS and CDR2 YFSETQ. The germline V and J ends were trimmed by 0 bases and 2 bases, with 6 bases remaining between them. The CDR3 DNA is TGCGCCAGCAGCTTGGAGAGGGCTGGGGCCAACGTCCTGACTTTC. The encoded protein is CASSLERAGANVLTF.

The genes are TRBV4-1 and TRBJ2-3, with D hard to call. V shed 1 base and J shed 1 base, with 18 bases lying between them. Germline CDR1 MGHRA, CDR2 YSYEKL. The CDR3 totals 18 residues. The CDR3 DNA follows: TGCGCCAGCAGCCAAGGGGCGCAGAGTGGTCGGCGCACAGATACGCAGTATTTT. The encoded protein is CASSQGAQSGRRTDTQYF.